One and the same sample provided the 21 T cell receptor beta chains below, sequenced in a study of CD8+ T cells in alopecia areata. Extraction and reverse transcription of RNA yielded cDNA as the sequencing template. TCRdb's table, derived via immunoSEQ multiplex PCR, lists solely in-frame clones and lacks some. The sample lists tens of thousands of clones, roughly 61% seen once, with roughly a sixth in the top ten. Sequenced here: CD8+ T cells sorted from blood, sampled at week 0. All receptors come from a human donor with alopecia areata.

This clone came up a few times. The chain employs TRBV28 and TRBJ2-7; a possible D gene is TRBD1 (7 bases). V lost 11 bases, J lost 6 bases, and 17 bases lay in between. Germline CDR1 MDHEN, CDR2 SYDVKM. CDR3 length equals 12 residues. The CDR3: CAGGGLGGEQYF. The CDR3 coding sequence is TGTGCCGGAGGGGGCCTGGGAGGCGAGCAGTACTTC.

The CDR3 DNA sequence: TGTGCCAGCAGCTCCCCCGCGACAGGGCACGAGCAGTACTTC. It codes for CASSSPATGHEQYF. The rearrangement links TRBV5-6 to TRBJ2-7; 7 positions agree with TRBD1. The CDR3 spans 14 residues. V shed 3 bases and J 5 bases; nucleotides not matched to a gene: 8. CDR1 is SGHDT, CDR2 YYEEEE, per germline.

This clone was seen only a few times. J is TRBJ2-2 and V is TRBV5-6; possible D gene TRBD1, 5 bases. V was shortened by 0 bases and J by 3 bases, with 12 bases between the two germline ends. The CDR3 is 16 amino acids. The germline gives CDR1 SGHDT, CDR2 YYEEEE. The CDR3 here is CASSLASGFDTGELFF. The CDR3 DNA reads TGTGCCAGCAGCTTGGCCTCAGGGTTCGACACCGGGGAGCTGTTTTTT.

V and J are TRBV11-3 and TRBJ2-5, with 10 bases identical to TRBD1. The length of the CDR3 is 15 residues. The germline CDR1 and CDR2 sequences are SGHNT and YENEEA. The V gene end was trimmed by 4 bases and the J gene end by 1 base; junction bases not matched to a gene: 3. The CDR3 coding sequence is TGTGCCAGCAGCTCTTGGACAGGGGGCCAAGAGACCCAGTACTTC. Translation gives CASSSWTGGQETQYF. Based on the CDR3 plus reference TRBV11-3 and TRBJ2-5, the full variable domain is EAGVVQSPRYKIIEKKQPVAFWCNPISGHNTLYWYLQNLGQGPELLIRYENEEAVDDSQLPKDRFSAERLKGVDSTLKIQPAELGDSAVYLCASSSWTGGQETQYFGPGTRLLVL.

The chain uses TRBV29-1 and TRBJ1-1; TRBD1 agrees at 8 bases. Germline loops: CDR1 SQVTM, CDR2 ANQGSEA. The CDR3 totals 14 residues. The J segment lost 3 bases and the V segment lost 6 bases, leaving 9 bases of the junction unmatched. The CDR3 sequence: CSVSGGEGYTEAFF. CDR3 coding DNA: TGCAGCGTCTCAGGGGGCGAAGGGTACACTGAAGCTTTCTTT.

This rearrangement joins TRBV20-1 to TRBJ2-7; D uncertain. V lost 0 bases to trimming and J lost 4 bases, with 4 bases between them. The V gene's germline CDR1 is DFQATT and CDR2 SNEGSKA (reference sequence). The CDR3 consists of 11 residues. CDR3 residues: CSARDLYEQYF. CDR3 DNA sequence: TGCAGTGCTAGAGATCTATACGAGCAGTACTTC.

This clone was detected a few times. The chain combines TRBV4-1 with TRBJ1-1; TRBD1 matches 7 bases. The V gene's germline CDR1 is MGHRA and CDR2 YSYEKL. V was clipped by 3 bases and J by 0 bases; unmatched bases: 1. The CDR3 totals 14 residues. The CDR3 coding sequence is TGCGCCAGCAGCCATGACAGGGTGAACACTGAAGCTTTCTTT. It codes for CASSHDRVNTEAFF.

This chain uses TRBV30 with TRBJ1-5; D uncertain. Per the germline V gene, CDR1 is GTSNPN and CDR2 is SVGIG (reference sequence). Deletions cut 0 bases from V and 5 bases from J, with 11 bases between. CDR3 length equals 14 residues. In DNA form, the CDR3 reads TGTGCCTGGAGTGTTATAGGGATGGATCAGCCCCAGCATTTT. This encodes CAWSVIGMDQPQHF.

This sequence joins TRBV29-1 and TRBJ1-2, with D perhaps matching TRBD1 (6 bases). Germline-derived CDR1 and CDR2 are SQVTM and ANQGSEA. CDR3 length equals 13 residues. Trimming took 4 bases from V and 4 from J, leaving 13 bases between them. Here the CDR3 DNA reads TGCAGCGTTGTGGGCAGGGGCGCCTATGGCTACACCTTC. This sequence encodes CSVVGRGAYGYTF.

This chain links TRBV23-1 with TRBJ2-3, with D maybe TRBD1 (6 bases). TRBV23-1 is placed among ORFs of uncertain function. The CDR3 runs 17 residues. V lost 6 bases, J lost 0 bases, and 19 bases lay in between. The CDR3 region is CASSLDSPYGSTDTQYF. DNA for the CDR3: TGCGCCAGCAGCCTGGACAGCCCCTACGGTAGCACAGATACGCAGTATTTT.

The V call is TRBV6-5, the J call TRBJ2-2; tentatively, D is TRBD1 (6 bases). V gave up 0 bases and J gave up 5 bases, with 10 bases separating them. The germline gives CDR1 MNHEY, CDR2 SVGAGI. This CDR3 is built from 15 residues. Written as DNA, the CDR3 is TGTGCCAGCAGTTACTCGCCAGGGGCGACCGGGGAGCTGTTTTTT. This translates into CASSYSPGATGELFF.

Only a few counts were recorded for this clone. The rearrangement links TRBV5-1 to TRBJ2-7; D gene unclear. Trimming left V 0 bases short and J 0 bases short, with 13 bases between. The CDR3 contains 16 residues. Looked up from germline, CDR1 is SGHRS and CDR2 is YFSETQ. In nucleotides, the CDR3 is TGCGCCAGCAGCTTGGTATCGCTAGGACCCTCCTACGAGCAGTACTTC. This gives the protein CASSLVSLGPSYEQYF.

The J gene is TRBJ2-1, the V gene TRBV4-2, with unresolved D. The germline V gene has CDR1 LGHNA and CDR2 YNFKEQ. The length of the CDR3 is 16 residues. V dropped 1 base and J dropped 2 bases, with 12 bases sitting between them. CDR3 loop: CASSQGVLNTYNEQFF. In DNA, the CDR3 is TGTGCCAGCAGCCAAGGAGTACTAAACACCTACAATGAGCAGTTCTTC.

This clone was detected only once. Written as DNA, the CDR3 is TGTGCCACCAGCATGTCGGAGGGGGCGGATGAAAAACTGTTTTTT. This translates into CATSMSEGADEKLFF. The J gene is TRBJ1-4, the V gene TRBV15, with TRBD1 matching over 7 bases. J gave up 6 bases and V 4 bases, and 8 bases lay outside the gene matches. The CDR3 contains 15 residues. Germline CDR1 is LNHNV and CDR2 is YYDKDF (reference sequence).

The chain recombines TRBV13 with TRBJ2-1, with 8 bases matching TRBD2. Germline assignment: CDR1 PRHDT and CDR2 FYEKMQ (reference sequence). Trimming removed 5 bases from V and 4 bases from J; junction bases left unmatched: 4. The CDR3 is made up of 14 amino acids. The CDR3 bases are TGTGCCAGCAGCGTCACTAGCGGTTACAATGAGCAGTTCTTC. This sequence encodes CASSVTSGYNEQFF.

The chain carries TRBV5-1 and TRBJ2-7, with D possibly matching TRBD1 (6 bases). The CDR3 covers 13 residues. Trimming stripped 1 base from V and 3 bases from J, with 8 bases between. Germline V gene sequence: CDR1 SGHRS, CDR2 YFSETQ. CDR3 in amino acids: CASSLTGNYEQYF. The CDR3 DNA follows: TGCGCCAGCAGCTTGACAGGGAACTACGAGCAGTACTTC. Looking up the rest from reference TRBV5-1 and TRBJ2-7 gives the full variable domain: KAGVTQTPRYLIKTRGQQVTLSCSPISGHRSVSWYQQTPGQGLQFLFEYFSETQRNKGNFPGRFSGRQFSNSRSEMNVSTLELGDSALYLCASSLTGNYEQYFGPGTRLTVT.

This clone was seen only a few times. The chain carries TRBV4-3 and TRBJ2-3; TRBD1 matches 9 bases. Trimming removed 4 bases from V and 0 bases from J; junction bases left unmatched: 5. The CDR3 has 16 residues. CDR1 and CDR2 (germline): LGHNA, YSLEER. DNA for the CDR3: TGCGCCAGCAGCCCGCGGACAGGGGAGAGCACAGATACGCAGTATTTT. This gives the protein CASSPRTGESTDTQYF.

There are a few counts of this clone. The V call is TRBV30, the J call TRBJ2-3; 12 nucleotides match TRBD2. This CDR3 contains 16 residues. The V and J ends lost 2 bases and 3 bases, in that order; junction bases with no gene match: 6. Germline V gene data show CDR1 as GTSNPN and CDR2 as SVGIG (reference sequence). The CDR3 nucleotides are TGTGCCTGGAGTACAGGGACTAGCGGGTCGACAGATACGCAGTATTTT. This encodes CAWSTGTSGSTDTQYF.

The V gene is TRBV30, the J gene TRBJ2-1, with 11 bases aligning to TRBD1. Trimming at V came to 0 bases and at J to 8 bases, leaving 3 bases not matched to a gene. Germline CDR1 reads GTSNPN; CDR2 reads SVGIG (reference sequence). The CDR3 extends over 14 amino acids. The CDR3 reads CAWSVGTGGDEQFF. The CDR3 DNA is TGTGCCTGGAGTGTAGGGACAGGGGGGGATGAGCAGTTCTTC.

A word on this clone: In the same sample, other DNA sequences code for this CDR3. V is TRBV9 and J is TRBJ2-7; D is possibly TRBD2 (6 bases). This CDR3 has 12 amino acids. V lost 2 bases and J lost 5, with 8 bases in between. Germline V CDR1 and CDR2: SGDLS, YYNGEE. CDR3 DNA sequence: TGTGCCAGCAGCGTGGAGGGCCACGAGCAGTACTTC. This encodes CASSVEGHEQYF. Complete variable domain (other parts from reference TRBV9 and TRBJ2-7): DSGVTQTPKHLITATGQRVTLRCSPRSGDLSVYWYQQSLDQGLQFLIQYYNGEERAKGNILERFSAQQFPDLHSELNLSSLELGDSALYFCASSVEGHEQYFGPGTRLTVT.

The V gene is TRBV19, the J gene TRBJ1-1; no reliable D call. This CDR3 is built from 14 residues. Trimming took 8 bases from V and 4 from J, leaving 17 bases between them. Germline loops: CDR1 LNHDA, CDR2 SQIVND (reference sequence). The CDR3 sequence is CASALTETGTEAFF. The CDR3, as DNA: TGTGCCAGTGCCTTAACAGAGACGGGCACTGAAGCTTTCTTT.